The source of this TCR beta chain is a study of T-cell reconstitution after alpha-beta-depleted transplantation in children. This clonotype occurred a few times. The antigen remains unidentified. Preparation of the TCRbeta library involved a method that used unique molecular identifiers. TCRdb recomputed calls from the PCR reads with MiXCR, one row per CDR3 protein. The table lists over 400,000 distinct CDR3 sequences, around 46% of them singletons. General study results and limits: Several hundred expanded graft clones reportedly were the source of alpha-beta T cells about two months after transplant. High day-60 TCRbeta diversity in some patients came from surviving recipient T cells and thymic progenitors. At the one-year point after transplant, T-cell counts and TCRbeta diversity were found to come mostly from T cells that had been newly produced.

From germline, CDR1 is LNHNV and CDR2 YYDKDF (reference sequence). CDR3 length: 14 residues. V was pared by 0 bases and J by 6 bases, with 11 bases between. V gene TRBV15 combines with J gene TRBJ2-5; D not resolved. The source material was PBMCs, sampled before TCRalphabeta/CD19-depleted stem cell transplant. The origin of this receptor is a girl aged 2 to 9 with aplastic anemia, due to receive a stem cell transplant. Here the CDR3 reads CATSRDPLGKTQYF. CDR3 DNA sequence: TGTGCCACCAGCAGAGATCCCCTGGGTAAGACCCAGTACTTC.